The 5 T cell receptor beta chains presented below share a single source sample, sequenced in a study of memory CD4+ T cells and cytomegalovirus serostatus. The data were produced by immunoSEQ multiplex PCR, yet TCRdb's version contains in-frame clones alone and is incomplete. The sample shows 55,000 to 65,000 clones, around 76% of them seen only once. Single viable CD3+CD4+CD8-CD45RO+ cells were sorted as the memory CD4+ T cells. Source material: memory CD4+ T cells from blood. The receptors derive from an adult in good health and CMV-seronegative.

The CDR3 region is CASRHRGREETQYF. CDR3 sequence (DNA): TGTGCCAGCAGACACAGGGGGCGCGAAGAGACCCAGTACTTC. V gene TRBV11-1 combines with J gene TRBJ2-5, with 9 bases matching TRBD1. Germline V lookup: CDR1 SGHAT, CDR2 FQDESV (reference sequence). There are 14 residues in the CDR3. V lost 6 bases and J lost 3; bases outside the gene matches: 5.

The chain combines TRBV11-2 with TRBJ1-4, with 7 bases identical to TRBD1. Trimming removed 6 bases from V and 4 bases from J; junction bases left unmatched: 8. Per germline, CDR1 SGHAT and CDR2 FQNNGV. This CDR3 spans 15 amino acids. The CDR3 sequence: CASSLRGTDNEKLFF. The CDR3 nucleotides read TGTGCCAGCAGTTTGCGAGGGACAGATAATGAAAAACTGTTTTTT.

The V call is TRBV6-6, the J call TRBJ1-1, with D uncertain. The germline V gene has CDR1 MNHNY and CDR2 SVGAGI (reference sequence). This CDR3 is 12 amino acids long. Trimming left V 9 bases short and J 5 bases short, with 13 bases between. CDR3 amino acids: CASSTLRTEAFF. CDR3 coding DNA: TGTGCCAGTAGCACCTTAAGGACTGAAGCTTTCTTT.

About this clone itself: Compared with germline, one end of the junction differs, possibly owing to a read error. V gene TRBV5-5 combines with J gene TRBJ2-5; D remains unclear. CDR1 is SGHKS and CDR2 is YYEKEE in the germline V gene (reference sequence). The CDR3 covers 14 residues. The CDR3 loop reads CASSFLTDQDTQYF. CDR3 DNA sequence: TGTGCCAGCAGCTTTCTGACGGACCAAGACACCCAGTACTTC.

This clone was found a few times. This chain uses TRBV10-3 with TRBJ2-2; D is unclear. Per germline, CDR1 ENHRY and CDR2 SYGVKD. The CDR3 is 15 amino acids. The V gene lost 0 bases and the J gene lost 5 bases, with 10 bases spanning the gap. The CDR3 loop reads CAISESIRNTGELFF. The CDR3 DNA reads TGTGCCATCAGTGAGTCGATTCGTAATACCGGGGAGCTGTTTTTT.